This passage covers 6 T cell receptor beta chains from one sample sequenced in a study of shared clonotypes between healthy human individuals. This table comes from immunoSEQ multiplex PCR, and its TCRdb copy is limited to in-frame clones, with some not included. The profile shows approximately 2.4 million clones, 95% of them singletons. The specimen sequenced was naive CD4+ T cells sorted from blood. Noted subset: CD45RA+ positively selected. Receptors originate from a man younger than 35 in good health.

The rearrangement links TRBV5-6 to TRBJ2-1; the D gene is possibly TRBD2 (5 bases). V lost 3 bases and J lost 4, with 26 bases in between. The germline V gene encodes CDR1 SGHDT and CDR2 YYEEEE. This CDR3 region has 19 residues. In DNA, the CDR3 is TGTGCCAGCAGCTCCAACGGACTGGGCCCTCCGCAACCTTACAATGAGCAGTTCTTC. Translating it yields CASSSNGLGPPQPYNEQFF.

The chain has TRBV29-1 and TRBJ2-1; 10 bases are a match to TRBD1. The germline CDR1 and CDR2 sequences are SQVTM and ANQGSEA. This CDR3 spans 14 amino acids. J lost 5 bases, V lost 7 bases, and 8 bases had no gene match. CDR3 bases: TGCAGCGCCTCCGACAGGGGGCCCCACAATGAGCAGTTCTTC. This gives the protein CSASDRGPHNEQFF.

V gene TRBV10-3 combines with J gene TRBJ2-1; possible D gene TRBD1, 6 bases. Trimming removed 7 bases from V and 1 base from J, with 11 bases in between. The germline V gene encodes CDR1 ENHRY and CDR2 SYGVKD. The CDR3 runs 14 residues. The CDR3 loop is CAITQGSSYNEQFF. The CDR3 DNA follows: TGTGCCATCACCCAGGGGTCGTCCTACAATGAGCAGTTCTTC.

The chain is built from TRBV6-5 and TRBJ1-1, with D possibly being TRBD1 (6 bases). CDR1 is MNHEY and CDR2 is SVGAGI in the germline V gene. V was pared by 5 bases and J by 1 base, with 11 bases between. The CDR3 extends over 14 amino acids. The CDR3 DNA sequence: TGTGCCAGCAGTGGGGGGCAGACGAACACTGAAGCTTTCTTT. Translating gives CASSGGQTNTEAFF.

The chain employs TRBV5-6 and TRBJ1-1; possible D gene TRBD1, 5 bases. Germline CDR1 and CDR2: SGHDT and YYEEEE. The CDR3 is 13 residues long. V was pared by 6 bases and J by 6 bases, with 15 bases between. This CDR3 reads CASTRIQVSEAFF. CDR3 in DNA: TGTGCCAGCACCCGTATACAGGTTTCTGAAGCTTTCTTT.

For this clone: The same CDR3 arises from other DNA sequences in this sample as well. The chain employs TRBV6-5 and TRBJ1-3; D ambiguous. Germline V gene data show CDR1 as MNHEY and CDR2 as SVGAGI. CDR3 length: 14 amino acids. The ends were cut back, 0 bases at V and 4 bases at J, with 7 bases in the middle. CDR3 DNA sequence: TGTGCCAGCAGTTACTCGATCGGAGGAAACACCATATATTTT. Residues: CASSYSIGGNTIYF.